Shown below are 5 T cell receptor beta chains from a single sample sequenced in a study of T cells in women clearing cervical HPV infection. The method was immunoSEQ multiplex PCR; TCRdb's version includes in-frame clones alone and lacks a portion of them. The table counts around 22,000 clones; roughly an eighth lies in the top ten. Source material: blood buffy coat. The receptors stem from a woman between 18 and 75 years old with a cervical HPV16 infection that either progressed to CIN3+ or cleared (not recorded which).

To note about this clone: The CDR3 goes on 3 residues after the read ends, and that part is filled in from the germline J gene. This chain connects TRBV20-1 to TRBJ2-7, with D tentatively TRBD2 (7 bases). There are 15 residues in the CDR3. From germline, CDR1 is DFQATT and CDR2 SNEGSKA (reference sequence). V lost 3 bases, J lost 3 bases, and 18 bases lay in between. CDR3 bases read: TGCAGTGCTAGTTCCGCGGGGGCAGTTTACTACGAG. Amino acid sequence: CSASSAGAVYYE. The entire CDR3 protein reads CSASSAGAVYYEQYF.

Comment on this clone: The read is 3 residues too short to cover the CDR3 end, so that end is filled in from the germline J gene. The J gene is TRBJ1-5, the V gene TRBV28; a possible D gene is TRBD1 (6 bases). With 5 bases removed from V and 0 bases from J, the gap between germline ends came to 14 bases. This CDR3 has 16 residues. Per the germline V gene, CDR1 is MDHEN and CDR2 is SYDVKM. Partial CDR3 DNA: TGTGCCAGCAGTCTAGGGGGACGGATTAGCAATCAGCCC. Translating gives CASSLGGRISNQP. The CDR3 in full is CASSLGGRISNQPQHF. The whole variable domain, filled in from reference TRBV28 and TRBJ1-5, reads DVKVTQSSRYLVKRTGEKVFLECVQDMDHENMFWYRQDPGLGLRLIYFSYDVKMKEKGDIPEGYSVSREKKERFSLILESASTNQTSMYLCASSLGGRISNQPQHFGDGTRLSIL.

Comment on this clone: The read comes to an end 3 residues before the CDR3 does, leaving the germline J gene to fill in the end. V and J are TRBV20-1 and TRBJ2-4; D remains ambiguous. Germline CDR1 reads DFQATT; CDR2 reads SNEGSKA (reference sequence). V gave up 0 bases and J gave up 6 bases, with 12 bases separating them. CDR3 length equals 14 residues. The CDR3 DNA, read in part, is TGCAGTGCTAGAGATCTTAGACTCGGAAACATT. It specifies CSARDLRLGNI. The CDR3 as a whole reads CSARDLRLGNIQYF.

Remarks on this clone: Sequencing ends 3 residues short of the CDR3 end; the germline J gene provides the rest. The V call is TRBV7-9, the J call TRBJ1-2, with D perhaps matching TRBD1 (6 bases). Germline lookup yields CDR1 SEHNR and CDR2 FQNEAQ (reference sequence). This CDR3 comprises 13 residues. The part of the CDR3 DNA that was read is TGTGCCAGCAGCACCGGGACAACCTACGAC. This gives the protein CASSTGTTYD. Given in full, the CDR3 is CASSTGTTYDYTF.

Concerning this clone: Coverage ceases 3 residues before the CDR3 finishes, and the germline J gene fills in the end. This chain joins TRBV6-1 and TRBJ2-3; D call uncertain. The CDR3 totals 13 residues. Trimming pared 2 bases from V and 8 bases from J, leaving 11 bases between. Germline-derived CDR1 and CDR2 are MNHNS and SASEGT. Incomplete CDR3 DNA: TGTGCCAGCAGTGAAAATGGTGCGTCTACG. Its protein product is CASSENGAST. The CDR3 as a whole reads CASSENGASTQYF.